A selection of T cell receptor beta chains follows, all from one sample in a study of tumor-infiltrating lymphocytes in primary liver carcinoma. A single record per CDR3 protein comes from TCRdb applying MiXCR to the multiplex PCR reads. The sample carries 320,000 or so distinct CDR3 sequences, approximately 60% recorded once. The sample taken for sequencing was peripheral blood. Receptors originate from a man aged 40-49 years with primary liver carcinoma and hepatitis B virus infection. Each CDR3 is given with its conserved first and last residue. The D gene is left open where the match is weak. Clone size is given for some rows only: seen once, a few or many times, or a class if the clone is expanded.

J gene: TRBJ2-7
V gene: TRBV4-1
D gene: TRBD1
clone size: once
CDR3 protein: CASRHNGRQGYEQYF
CDR3 DNA: TGCGCCAGCCGCCACAATGGGAGACAGGGTTACGAGCAGTACTTC

J gene: TRBJ1-6
V gene: TRBV12-3/TRBV12-4
D gene: TRBD1
clone size: .
CDR3 protein: CASSLRTGGSSPLHF
CDR3 DNA: TGTGCCAGCAGTTTACGGACAGGGGGCAGTTCACCCCTCCACTTT

J gene: TRBJ1-5
V gene: TRBV5-1
D gene: TRBD1
clone size: .
CDR3 protein: CASSLSGQGAGQPQHF
CDR3 DNA: TGCGCCAGCAGCTTATCGGGACAGGGGGCAGGTCAGCCCCAGCATTTT

J gene: TRBJ2-7
V gene: TRBV28
D gene: .
clone size: .
CDR3 protein: CASSTLGEQYF
CDR3 DNA: TGTGCCAGCAGTACCCTGGGCGAGCAGTACTTC

J gene: TRBJ2-2
V gene: TRBV11-3
D gene: TRBD1
clone size: once
CDR3 protein: CASSAQGTNTRELFF
CDR3 DNA: TGTGCCAGCAGTGCACAGGGGACGAACACCAGGGAGCTGTTTTTT

J gene: TRBJ1-5
V gene: TRBV27
D gene: TRBD1
clone size: .
CDR3 protein: CASSRRRTGDQPQHF
CDR3 DNA: TGTGCCAGCAGTCGACGTCGGACAGGGGATCAGCCCCAGCATTTT

J gene: TRBJ2-1
V gene: TRBV5-4
D gene: TRBD2
clone size: once
CDR3 protein: CASSMESSGSKDEQFF
CDR3 DNA: TGTGCCAGCAGCATGGAGTCTAGCGGGAGCAAGGATGAGCAGTTCTTC

J gene: TRBJ2-3
V gene: TRBV12-3/TRBV12-4
D gene: TRBD1
clone size: .
CDR3 protein: CASRYRGADTQYF
CDR3 DNA: TGTGCCAGCAGGTACAGGGGCGCAGATACGCAGTATTTT

J gene: TRBJ2-1
V gene: TRBV5-1
D gene: .
clone size: .
CDR3 protein: CASSPDGPFSYNEQFF
CDR3 DNA: TGCGCCAGCAGCCCGGACGGACCCTTCTCCTACAATGAGCAGTTCTTC

J gene: TRBJ2-1
V gene: TRBV6-6
D gene: .
clone size: many
CDR3 protein: CASSPVYEQFF
CDR3 DNA: TGTGCCAGCAGTCCGGTATATGAGCAGTTCTTC

J gene: TRBJ2-7
V gene: TRBV12-3/TRBV12-4
D gene: .
clone size: .
CDR3 protein: CTSSLAGQGAYELYF
CDR3 DNA: TGTACCAGCAGTTTAGCGGGACAGGGCGCCTACGAGCTGTACTTC

J gene: TRBJ2-1
V gene: TRBV29-1
D gene: .
clone size: .
CDR3 protein: CSVGGVGRYNEQFF
CDR3 DNA: TGCAGCGTTGGTGGGGTGGGACGGTACAATGAGCAGTTCTTC

J gene: TRBJ1-4
V gene: TRBV30
D gene: .
clone size: .
CDR3 protein: CAWQTGGRFEKPFF
CDR3 DNA: TGTGCCTGGCAGACCGGGGGGCGATTTGAAAAACCGTTTTTT

J gene: TRBJ1-5
V gene: TRBV7-8
D gene: .
clone size: .
CDR3 protein: CVSNSLGSSNQPQHF
CDR3 DNA: TGTGTCAGCAACTCACTCGGGAGTAGCAATCAGCCCCAGCATTTT

J gene: TRBJ1-1
V gene: TRBV6-6
D gene: .
clone size: .
CDR3 protein: CVSSYRLVSMNTEAFF
CDR3 DNA: TGCGTCAGTAGTTACAGGCTCGTCAGCATGAACACTGAAGCTTTCTTT

J gene: TRBJ2-1
V gene: TRBV15
D gene: .
clone size: once
CDR3 protein: CATSRVLGRGSYNEQFF
CDR3 DNA: TGTGCCACCAGCAGAGTCCTCGGTAGGGGTTCCTACAATGAGCAGTTCTTC

J gene: TRBJ2-5
V gene: TRBV5-6
D gene: .
clone size: .
CDR3 protein: CASSFSPRAEQETQNF
CDR3 DNA: TGCGCCAGCAGCTTTTCTCCCAGGGCAGAACAAGAGACCCAGAACTTC

J gene: TRBJ2-1
V gene: TRBV12-3/TRBV12-4
D gene: TRBD2
clone size: .
CDR3 protein: CASIRLAGRGEQFF
CDR3 DNA: TGTGCCAGCATCAGACTAGCGGGACGGGGTGAGCAGTTCTTC

J gene: TRBJ1-1
V gene: TRBV5-1
D gene: TRBD1
clone size: .
CDR3 protein: CASSGGGFTEASF
CDR3 DNA: TGCGCCAGCTCAGGGGGGGGCTTCACTGAAGCTTCCTTT

J gene: TRBJ2-2
V gene: TRBV30
D gene: .
clone size: .
CDR3 protein: CAWWGASGELFF
CDR3 DNA: TGTGCCTGGTGGGGGGCGTCCGGGGAGCTGTTTTTT

J gene: TRBJ2-7
V gene: TRBV11-2
D gene: .
clone size: .
CDR3 protein: CASSLGGCYEQYF
CDR3 DNA: TGTGCCAGCAGCTTAGGGGGCTGCTACGAGCAGTACTTT

J gene: TRBJ2-1
V gene: TRBV28
D gene: .
clone size: .
CDR3 protein: CASRSSTDEQFF
CDR3 DNA: TGTGCCAGCAGGTCTAGCACCGATGAGCAGTTCTTC

J gene: TRBJ2-3
V gene: TRBV29-1
D gene: TRBD2
clone size: many
CDR3 protein: CSVAAGGTDTQYF
CDR3 DNA: TGCAGCGTAGCAGCGGGAGGCACGGATACGCAGTATTTT

J gene: TRBJ1-5
V gene: TRBV6-5
D gene: .
clone size: once
CDR3 protein: CASSYSQGPIQPQHF
CDR3 DNA: TGTGCCAGCAGTTACTCCCAGGGACCCATTCAGCCCCAGCATTTT

J gene: TRBJ2-7
V gene: TRBV5-1
D gene: TRBD2
clone size: few
CDR3 protein: CASSASPGLAGEYEQYF
CDR3 DNA: TGCGCCAGCAGCGCGAGTCCGGGACTAGCGGGAGAGTACGAGCAGTACTTC

J gene: TRBJ2-2
V gene: TRBV5-4
D gene: .
clone size: .
CDR3 protein: CASCSTWAGSGTGELFF
CDR3 DNA: TGTGCCAGCTGCTCTACCTGGGCGGGCTCGGGGACCGGGGAGCTGTTTTTT

J gene: TRBJ2-5
V gene: TRBV11-1
D gene: .
clone size: .
CDR3 protein: CVSSSTEGAETQYF
CDR3 DNA: TGTGTCAGCAGCTCAACAGAGGGCGCGGAGACCCAGTACTTC

J gene: TRBJ1-1
V gene: TRBV7-9
D gene: TRBD1
clone size: .
CDR3 protein: CASSSTGAADEAFF
CDR3 DNA: TGTGCCAGCAGCTCAACAGGGGCGGCAGATGAAGCTTTCTTT

J gene: TRBJ1-1
V gene: TRBV4-3
D gene: .
clone size: .
CDR3 protein: CASSQDRGTNTEVFF
CDR3 DNA: TGCGCCAGCAGCCAAGATAGGGGGACAAACACTGAAGTTTTCTTT

J gene: TRBJ1-3
V gene: TRBV7-9
D gene: TRBD1
clone size: .
CDR3 protein: CASSRQGNTIYF
CDR3 DNA: TGTGCCAGCAGTCGACAGGGGAACACCATATATTTT

J gene: TRBJ1-2
V gene: TRBV6-2/TRBV6-3
D gene: .
clone size: many
CDR3 protein: CASRTSGYGYTF
CDR3 DNA: TGTGCCAGCAGAACGAGTGGCTATGGCTACACCTTC

J gene: TRBJ2-1
V gene: TRBV12-3/TRBV12-4
D gene: .
clone size: .
CDR3 protein: CASSLIPLDNEQFF
CDR3 DNA: TGTGCCAGTAGTTTAATACCCCTGGATAACGAGCAGTTCTTC

J gene: TRBJ1-5
V gene: TRBV6-1
D gene: TRBD1
clone size: many
CDR3 protein: CASSNPPGTGSIGNQPQHF
CDR3 DNA: TGTGCCAGCAGTAACCCTCCCGGGACAGGGTCCATTGGCAATCAGCCCCAGCATTTT

J gene: TRBJ2-7
V gene: TRBV23-1
D gene: TRBD1
clone size: once
CDR3 protein: CASSQRTGRRSEQYF
CDR3 DNA: TGCGCCAGCAGTCAACGGACAGGGCGACGGTCTGAGCAGTACTTC

J gene: TRBJ2-3
V gene: TRBV10-1
D gene: .
clone size: .
CDR3 protein: CASSESGTGADMQYF
CDR3 DNA: TGCGCCAGCAGTGAGTCTGGAACGGGAGCAGATATGCAGTATTTT

J gene: TRBJ2-5
V gene: TRBV11-2
D gene: TRBD2
clone size: few
CDR3 protein: CASSLDPWSSGGGETQYF
CDR3 DNA: TGTGCCAGCAGCTTAGATCCGTGGTCTAGCGGGGGAGGAGAGACCCAGTACTTC

J gene: TRBJ2-7
V gene: TRBV4-1
D gene: .
clone size: .
CDR3 protein: CATSVEGLSSYEQYF
CDR3 DNA: TGCGCCACCAGCGTTGAAGGACTCAGCTCCTACGAGCAGTACTTC

J gene: TRBJ2-7
V gene: TRBV14
D gene: .
clone size: few
CDR3 protein: CASSQGVYEQYF
CDR3 DNA: TGTGCCAGCAGCCAAGGGGTCTACGAGCAGTACTTC

J gene: TRBJ1-2
V gene: TRBV4-3
D gene: .
clone size: many
CDR3 protein: CASSQDPSLGGYTF
CDR3 DNA: TGCGCCAGCAGCCAAGATCCGTCACTCGGGGGCTACACCTTC

J gene: TRBJ2-7
V gene: TRBV30
D gene: .
clone size: once
CDR3 protein: CAWSVDEQYF
CDR3 DNA: TGTGCCTGGAGCGTCGACGAGCAGTACTTC

J gene: TRBJ2-3
V gene: TRBV29-1
D gene: TRBD1
clone size: many
CDR3 protein: CSVVTQVRGPTDTQYF
CDR3 DNA: TGCAGCGTTGTTACACAAGTCAGGGGGCCGACAGATACGCAGTATTTT

J gene: TRBJ2-1
V gene: TRBV6-6
D gene: .
clone size: .
CDR3 protein: CASKGDNEQFF
CDR3 DNA: TGTGCCAGCAAGGGGGATAATGAGCAGTTCTTC

J gene: TRBJ2-5
V gene: TRBV4-3
D gene: .
clone size: .
CDR3 protein: CASSREGSLETQYF
CDR3 DNA: TGCGCCAGCAGCCGAGAAGGCTCCCTGGAGACCCAGTACTTC

J gene: TRBJ2-7
V gene: TRBV11-1
D gene: TRBD2
clone size: .
CDR3 protein: CASSPRLAGEYKQYF
CDR3 DNA: TGTGCCAGCAGCCCCCGACTAGCGGGAGAATACAAGCAGTACTTC

J gene: TRBJ2-2
V gene: TRBV7-9
D gene: TRBD2
clone size: .
CDR3 protein: CASSQTSGRGTGELFF
CDR3 DNA: TGTGCCAGCAGCCAAACTAGCGGGAGAGGGACCGGGGAGCTGTTTTTT

J gene: TRBJ2-1
V gene: TRBV5-1
D gene: .
clone size: .
CDR3 protein: CASSPPSRAANEQFF
CDR3 DNA: TGCGCCAGCAGCCCGCCGAGCAGGGCCGCCAATGAGCAGTTCTTC

J gene: TRBJ2-2
V gene: TRBV7-9
D gene: .
clone size: .
CDR3 protein: CASGLMLSGDTGELFF
CDR3 DNA: TGTGCCAGCGGCTTAATGTTATCGGGAGACACCGGGGAGCTGTTTTTT

J gene: TRBJ2-1
V gene: TRBV29-1
D gene: TRBD1
clone size: .
CDR3 protein: CSVDPGGGNERFF
CDR3 DNA: TGCAGCGTTGATCCAGGGGGCGGCAATGAGCGGTTCTTC

J gene: TRBJ2-1
V gene: TRBV29-1
D gene: TRBD2
clone size: medium-sized
CDR3 protein: CSVRTSGRGFLSEQFF
CDR3 DNA: TGCAGCGTTAGGACTAGCGGGAGAGGATTTTTGAGTGAGCAGTTCTTC